Listed below are T cell receptor beta chains from one sample, sequenced in a study of blood T cell repertoires in COVID-19. Assay: immunoSEQ multiplex PCR; the TCRdb copy retains only in-frame clones and omits some. This sample has roughly 35,000 clones, with about 93% found just once. The sequenced sample was peripheral blood. All receptors derive from a human donor in a cohort sampled during active COVID-19. The CDR3 runs from the conserved cysteine through the conserved F or W. D genes are given only for firm matches. Not every row has a clone size; where given, it reads once, few, many or a size class.

v_call	j_call	d_call	clone_size	cdr3_aa	cdr3_nt
TRBV4-1	TRBJ2-1	.	.	CASSQARFRSYNEQFF	TGCGCCAGCAGCCAGGCTAGATTCCGATCCTACAATGAGCAGTTCTTC
TRBV29-1	TRBJ2-7	.	.	CSVEGGQSYEQYF	TGCAGCGTTGAGGGCGGGCAGAGCTACGAGCAGTACTTC
TRBV11-2	TRBJ2-6	.	.	CASSRYRVLYTSGANVLTF	TGTGCCAGCAGCCGGTACAGGGTTCTTTACACTTCTGGGGCCAACGTCCTGACTTTC
TRBV4-2	TRBJ2-6	.	.	CASSQGFATGSSGANVLTF	TGTGCCAGCAGCCAAGGATTCGCCACAGGTAGCTCTGGGGCCAACGTCCTGACTTTC
TRBV10-2	TRBJ2-1	TRBD2	.	CASRAGGRNEQFF	TGCGCCAGCAGGGCGGGGGGGAGGAATGAGCAGTTCTTC
TRBV6-5	TRBJ2-7	TRBD1	.	CASSSWTGSYEQYF	TGTGCCAGCAGTTCCTGGACAGGGAGCTACGAGCAGTACTTC
TRBV5-6	TRBJ1-1	TRBD1	.	CASSLTGENTEAFF	TGTGCCAGCAGCTTGACAGGGGAGAACACTGAAGCTTTCTTT
TRBV3-1/TRBV3-2	TRBJ2-7	.	.	CASSQRGGVSYEQYF	TGTGCCAGCAGCCAACGCGGAGGAGTCTCCTACGAGCAGTACTTC
TRBV6-1	TRBJ2-2	TRBD1	.	CASSEQGANTGELFF	TGTGCCAGCAGTGAACAGGGGGCGAACACCGGGGAGCTGTTTTTT
TRBV9	TRBJ1-2	.	.	CASSPVNYGYTF	TGTGCCAGCAGCCCAGTGAACTATGGCTACACCTTC
TRBV20-1	TRBJ2-1	.	.	CSARRYNEQFF	TGCAGTGCCAGGAGGTACAATGAGCAGTTCTTC
TRBV10-3	TRBJ2-7	.	.	CAISEFGAGEVNEQYF	TGTGCCATCAGTGAGTTTGGGGCAGGAGAGGTCAACGAGCAGTACTTC
TRBV27	TRBJ2-7	TRBD2	.	CASSLWGGAYEQYF	TGTGCCAGCAGTTTATGGGGGGGGGCCTACGAGCAGTACTTC
TRBV4-1	TRBJ2-7	TRBD1	.	CASSQEDRFSYEQYF	TGCGCCAGCAGCCAAGAGGACAGGTTCTCCTACGAGCAGTACTTC
TRBV3-1/TRBV3-2	TRBJ2-1	TRBD2	.	CASSQEGGTSFYNEQFF	TGTGCCAGCAGCCAAGAGGGGGGGACTAGTTTCTACAATGAGCAGTTCTTC
TRBV24-1	TRBJ2-1	TRBD1	.	CATEAPGQRDEQFF	TGTGCCACCGAGGCCCCGGGACAGCGTGATGAGCAGTTCTTC
TRBV18	TRBJ2-5	TRBD2	.	CASSPEAGGPGTQYF	TGTGCCAGCTCACCGGAAGCGGGAGGGCCGGGGACCCAGTACTTC
TRBV3-1/TRBV3-2	TRBJ1-2	.	.	CASSQARNGYTF	TGTGCCAGCAGCCAAGCCAGAAATGGCTACACCTTC
TRBV3-1/TRBV3-2	TRBJ1-2	.	.	CASGNRDYGYTF	TGTGCCAGCGGAAACAGGGACTATGGCTACACCTTC
TRBV7-6	TRBJ2-7	TRBD2	.	CASSPSAGEGYEQYF	TGTGCCAGCAGCCCCAGCGCGGGAGAAGGGTACGAGCAGTACTTC
TRBV4-1	TRBJ1-5	TRBD1	.	CASSQAGQGARRSNQPQHF	TGCGCCAGCAGCCAAGCCGGACAGGGGGCGCGGCGGAGCAATCAGCCCCAGCATTTT
TRBV30	TRBJ1-5	.	.	CAWSPGTLFNQPQHF	TGTGCCTGGAGTCCCGGGACACTCTTCAATCAGCCCCAGCATTTT
TRBV12-3/TRBV12-4	TRBJ1-1	.	.	CASSFGSTAFF	TGTGCCAGCAGTTTCGGGAGTACAGCTTTCTTT
TRBV24-1	TRBJ1-5	.	.	CATSDLTEGWPQHF	TGTGCCACCAGTGATTTAACAGAGGGTTGGCCCCAGCATTTT
TRBV28	TRBJ1-3	.	.	CASNLNGEYF	TGTGCCAGCAATCTAAACGGAGAGTATTTT
TRBV7-9	TRBJ1-2	TRBD1	.	CASSLGQGRNYGYTF	TGTGCCAGCAGCTTAGGACAGGGGCGGAACTATGGCTACACCTTC
TRBV7-2	TRBJ2-6	TRBD2	.	CASSHGLAEYSGANVLTF	TGTGCCAGCAGCCACGGACTAGCGGAATACTCTGGGGCCAACGTCCTGACTTTC
TRBV5-4	TRBJ2-7	.	.	CASSSSYEQYF	TGTGCCAGCAGCTCTTCCTACGAGCAGTACTTC
TRBV6-5	TRBJ1-1	.	.	CASSYSGGAPEAFF	TGTGCCAGCAGTTACTCAGGGGGGGCCCCTGAAGCTTTCTTT
TRBV5-1	TRBJ2-7	TRBD1	.	CASSTEQGAYEQYF	TGCGCCAGCAGCACTGAACAGGGGGCCTACGAGCAGTACTTC
TRBV9	TRBJ2-7	TRBD1	once	CASSPSGTGGYEQYF	TGTGCCAGCAGCCCCTCCGGGACAGGGGGATACGAGCAGTACTTC
TRBV5-1	TRBJ1-1	.	.	CASSLVSGSDTEAFF	TGCGCCAGCAGCTTGGTCTCAGGGTCGGACACTGAAGCTTTCTTT
TRBV27	TRBJ1-2	TRBD1	.	CASSFRDRGSAGGRGSGYTF	TGTGCCAGCAGTTTTAGGGACAGGGGTTCGGCCGGGGGCCGGGGCTCCGGCTACACCTTC
TRBV28	TRBJ1-4	TRBD1	.	CASSYIGTGDEKLFF	TGTGCCAGCAGTTATATCGGGACAGGGGATGAAAAACTGTTTTTT
TRBV27	TRBJ1-4	TRBD1	.	CASSPLALYRGDNEKLFF	TGTGCCAGCAGCCCTCTTGCGCTATACAGGGGGGATAATGAAAAACTGTTTTTT
TRBV5-6	TRBJ2-2	.	.	CASSWDFTGELFF	TGTGCCAGCAGCTGGGACTTCACCGGGGAGCTGTTTTTT
TRBV30	TRBJ1-2	.	once	CAWSEGGNYGYTF	TGTGCCTGGAGCGAAGGAGGAAACTATGGCTACACCTTC
TRBV7-6	TRBJ1-2	.	.	CASSSMGAPYGYTF	TGTGCCAGCAGCTCCATGGGGGCCCCCTATGGCTACACCTTC
TRBV3-1/TRBV3-2	TRBJ2-7	.	.	CASSPGLYEQYF	TGTGCCAGCAGCCCAGGACTCTACGAGCAGTACTTC
TRBV5-1	TRBJ2-2	.	.	CASSPGQNTGELFF	TGCGCCAGCAGCCCGGGACAAAACACCGGGGAGCTGTTTTTT
TRBV6-5	TRBJ1-3	.	.	CASSRTNSGNTIYF	TGTGCCAGCAGCCGGACAAACTCTGGAAACACCATATATTTT
TRBV4-2	TRBJ1-2	.	.	CASSPLDMGLHGYTF	TGTGCCAGCAGCCCCCTAGATATGGGGCTACATGGCTACACCTTC
TRBV5-1	TRBJ1-1	TRBD1	.	CASSPTGQGASSEAFF	TGCGCCAGCAGCCCAACCGGACAGGGGGCCTCCTCTGAAGCTTTCTTT
TRBV4-1	TRBJ2-7	.	once	CASSKILAPTYEQYF	TGCGCCAGCAGCAAGATTCTAGCCCCCACCTACGAGCAGTACTTC
TRBV28	TRBJ1-2	.	.	CASSLAKSAYGYTF	TGTGCCAGCAGTTTAGCGAAGTCCGCCTATGGCTACACCTTC
TRBV7-8	TRBJ2-1	TRBD1	.	CASSSGQGWNEQFF	TGTGCCAGCAGCTCCGGACAGGGGTGGAATGAGCAGTTCTTC
TRBV6-5	TRBJ2-7	TRBD2	.	CASRTSGIASYEQYF	TGTGCCAGCAGAACTAGCGGGATAGCCTCTTACGAGCAGTACTTC
TRBV4-1	TRBJ1-5	TRBD1	once	CASSRPGQGYQPQHF	TGCGCCAGCAGCCGCCCGGGACAGGGGTATCAGCCCCAGCATTTT
TRBV28	TRBJ2-5	TRBD2	once	CASTAFGTSGGQETQYF	TGTGCCAGTACAGCCTTCGGGACTAGCGGGGGACAAGAGACCCAGTACTTC
TRBV27	TRBJ1-1	.	.	CASSLSAATLRAFF	TGTGCCAGCAGTTTATCGGCCGCGACTTTACGAGCTTTCTTT
TRBV2	TRBJ1-1	.	once	CASTRGVSLNTEAFF	TGTGCCAGCACCCGGGGGGTGTCTTTGAACACTGAAGCTTTCTTT
TRBV6-5	TRBJ1-5	.	few	CASSYGLQGIGQPQHF	TGTGCCAGCAGTTACGGGCTCCAGGGGATCGGGCAGCCCCAGCATTTT
TRBV19	TRBJ2-1	TRBD2	.	CASTETSGYNEQFF	TGTGCCAGTACCGAGACTAGCGGTTACAATGAGCAGTTCTTC
TRBV19	TRBJ1-5	.	.	CASSTSTGGVGQPQHF	TGTGCCAGTAGTACCTCCACGGGGGGGGTCGGCCAGCCCCAGCATTTT
TRBV25-1	TRBJ1-2	.	.	CASSEPFRGYTF	TGTGCCAGCAGTGAACCCTTTAGAGGCTACACCTTC